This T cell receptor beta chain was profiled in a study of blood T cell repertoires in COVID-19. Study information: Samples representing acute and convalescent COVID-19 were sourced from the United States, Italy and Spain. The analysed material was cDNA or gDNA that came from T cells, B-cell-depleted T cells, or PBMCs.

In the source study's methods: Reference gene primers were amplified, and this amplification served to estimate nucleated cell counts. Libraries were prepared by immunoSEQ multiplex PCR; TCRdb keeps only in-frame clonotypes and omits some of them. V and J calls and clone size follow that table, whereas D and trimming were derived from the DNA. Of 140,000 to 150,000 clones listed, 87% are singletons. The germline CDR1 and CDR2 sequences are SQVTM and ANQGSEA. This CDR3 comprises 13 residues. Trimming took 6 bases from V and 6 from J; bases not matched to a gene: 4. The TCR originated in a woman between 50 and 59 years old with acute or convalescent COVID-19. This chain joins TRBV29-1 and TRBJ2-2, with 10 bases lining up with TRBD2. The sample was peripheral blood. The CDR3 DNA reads TGCAGCGTAGTAGCGGGGGGAGCCGGGGAGCTGTTTTTT. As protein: CSVVAGGAGELFF.